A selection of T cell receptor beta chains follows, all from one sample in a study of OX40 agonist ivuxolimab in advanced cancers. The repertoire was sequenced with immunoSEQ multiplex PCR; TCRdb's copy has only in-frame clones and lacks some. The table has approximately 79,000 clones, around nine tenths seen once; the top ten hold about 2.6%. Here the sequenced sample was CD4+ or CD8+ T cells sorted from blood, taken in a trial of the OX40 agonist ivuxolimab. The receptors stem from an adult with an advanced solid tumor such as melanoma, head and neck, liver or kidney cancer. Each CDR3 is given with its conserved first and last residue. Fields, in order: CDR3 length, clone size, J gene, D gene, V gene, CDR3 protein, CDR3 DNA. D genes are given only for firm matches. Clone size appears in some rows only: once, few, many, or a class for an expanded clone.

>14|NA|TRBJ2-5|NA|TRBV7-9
CASSPSGGVETQYF
TGTGCCAGCAGCCCCTCAGGGGGGGTAGAGACCCAGTACTTC
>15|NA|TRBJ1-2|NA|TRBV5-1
CASSLDLATNYGYTF
TGCGCCAGCAGCTTGGACCTGGCTACTAACTATGGCTACACCTTC
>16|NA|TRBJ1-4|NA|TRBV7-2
CASSLGSLATNEKLFF
TGTGCCAGCAGCTTAGGTTCTCTGGCAACTAATGAAAAACTGTTTTTT
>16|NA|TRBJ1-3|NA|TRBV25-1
CASSEQGVDSGNTIYF
TGTGCCAGCAGTGAGCAAGGGGTAGACTCTGGAAACACCATATATTTT
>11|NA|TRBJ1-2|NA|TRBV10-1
CASSRDYGYTF
TGCGCCAGCAGTAGGGACTATGGCTACACCTTC
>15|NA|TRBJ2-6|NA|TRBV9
CASSVESPGANVLTF
TGTGCCAGCAGCGTAGAGAGCCCTGGGGCCAACGTCCTGACTTTC
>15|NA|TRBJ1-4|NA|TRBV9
CASSALGRANEKLFF
TGTGCCAGCAGCGCCCTAGGGAGGGCTAATGAAAAACTGTTTTTT
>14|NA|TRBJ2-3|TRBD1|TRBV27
CASSIGTGTDTQYF
TGTGCCAGCAGTATCGGGACAGGCACAGATACGCAGTATTTT
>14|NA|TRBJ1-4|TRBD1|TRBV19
CASSTTGGLRKLFF
TGTGCCAGTAGTACGACAGGGGGCCTTCGAAAACTGTTTTTT
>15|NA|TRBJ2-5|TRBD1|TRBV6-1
CASRRTGVDQETQYF
TGTGCCAGCCGACGGACAGGGGTAGACCAAGAGACCCAGTACTTC
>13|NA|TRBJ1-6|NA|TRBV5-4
CAGQTGNNSPLHF
TGTGCCGGACAGACAGGAAATAATTCACCCCTCCACTTT
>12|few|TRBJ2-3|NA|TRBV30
CAWSGTGYTQYF
TGTGCCTGGAGTGGAACCGGTTATACGCAGTATTTT
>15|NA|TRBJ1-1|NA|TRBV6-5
CASNSNGMGDTEAFF
TGTGCCAGCAACTCAAACGGGATGGGGGACACTGAAGCTTTCTTT
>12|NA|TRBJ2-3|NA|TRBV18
CASSQALDTQYF
TGTGCCAGCTCACAGGCGCTGGATACGCAGTATTTT
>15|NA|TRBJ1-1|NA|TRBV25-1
CASSLLDPPPYVTFF
TGTGCCAGCAGTCTCCTGGACCCTCCCCCTTACGTGACTTTCTTT
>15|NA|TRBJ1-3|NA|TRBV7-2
CASSEGGKTGNTIYF
TGTGCCAGCAGCGAAGGTGGGAAAACTGGAAACACCATATATTTT
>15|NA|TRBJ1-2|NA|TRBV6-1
CASSDGTGRNYGYTF
TGTGCCAGCAGTGACGGGACGGGCAGAAACTATGGCTACACCTTC
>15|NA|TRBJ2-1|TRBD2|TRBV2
CASHEGTSSYNEQFF
TGTGCCAGCCATGAGGGGACTAGCTCCTACAATGAGCAGTTCTTC
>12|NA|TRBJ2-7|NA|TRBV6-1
CASSENRAEQYF
TGTGCCAGCAGTGAAAACAGGGCCGAGCAGTACTTC
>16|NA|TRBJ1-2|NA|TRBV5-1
CASSPPPGTSYDGYTF
TGCGCCAGCAGCCCGCCCCCCGGGACATCCTACGATGGCTACACCTTC
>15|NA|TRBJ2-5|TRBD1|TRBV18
CASSPGDRSQEIQYF
TGTGCCAGCTCACCCGGGGACAGGTCCCAAGAGATCCAGTACTTC
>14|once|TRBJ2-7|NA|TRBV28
CASSLQGLTYEQYF
TGTGCCAGCAGTTTACAGGGGCTAACCTACGAGCAGTACTTC
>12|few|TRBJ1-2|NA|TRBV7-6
CASSSDYYGYTF
TGTGCCAGCAGCTCAGATTACTATGGCTACACCTTC
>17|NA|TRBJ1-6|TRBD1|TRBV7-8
CASSFFPGQGNNSPLHF
TGTGCCAGCAGCTTTTTCCCGGGACAGGGGAATAATTCACCCCTCCACTTT
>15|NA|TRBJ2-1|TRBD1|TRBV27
CASSSGTGRKYEQFF
TGTGCCAGCAGCTCCGGGACAGGGAGGAAATATGAGCAGTTCTTC
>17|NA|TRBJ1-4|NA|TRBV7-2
CASSLVRSQGSNEKLFF
TGTGCCAGCAGCTTAGTGCGGTCTCAGGGTTCTAATGAAAAACTGTTTTTT
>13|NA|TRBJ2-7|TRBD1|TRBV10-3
CAISERQGYEQYF
TGTGCCATCAGTGAGCGACAGGGCTACGAGCAGTACTTC
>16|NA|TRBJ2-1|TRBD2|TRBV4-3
CASSQDLAGVNNEQFF
TGCGCCAGCAGCCAGGACCTAGCGGGGGTAAACAATGAGCAGTTCTTC
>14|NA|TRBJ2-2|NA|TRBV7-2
CASSAHGGPGELFF
TGTGCCAGCAGCGCCCACGGGGGGCCCGGGGAGCTGTTTTTT
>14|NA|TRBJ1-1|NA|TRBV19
CASSIKGVRSEAFF
TGTGCCAGTAGTATAAAGGGGGTTAGGTCTGAAGCTTTCTTT
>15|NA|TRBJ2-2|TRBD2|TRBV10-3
CAINVAGGNTGELFF
TGTGCCATCAACGTAGCGGGGGGGAACACCGGGGAGCTGTTTTTT
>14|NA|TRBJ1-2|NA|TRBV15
CATSRDRDPSGYTF
TGTGCCACCAGCAGGGACCGGGACCCAAGCGGCTACACCTTC
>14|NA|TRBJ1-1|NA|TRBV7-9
CASSPRAMGTEAFF
TGTGCCAGCAGCCCCAGGGCGATGGGAACTGAAGCTTTCTTT
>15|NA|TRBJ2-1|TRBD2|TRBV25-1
CASSGTSGGADEQFF
TGTGCCAGCAGTGGGACTAGCGGGGGGGCAGATGAGCAGTTCTTC
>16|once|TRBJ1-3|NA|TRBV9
CASSVAADSSGNTIYF
TGTGCCAGCAGCGTAGCGGCAGACAGCTCTGGAAACACCATATATTTT
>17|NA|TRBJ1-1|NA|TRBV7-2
CASNSIPGGIRDTEAFF
TGTGCCAGCAACTCTATCCCTGGGGGGATTAGGGACACTGAAGCTTTCTTT
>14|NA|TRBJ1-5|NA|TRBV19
CASSIAGAGQPQHF
TGTGCCAGTAGTATCGCAGGGGCAGGGCAGCCCCAGCATTTT
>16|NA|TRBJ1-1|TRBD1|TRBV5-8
CASSLDTRGRGTEAFF
TGTGCCAGCAGCTTGGACACCAGGGGGCGGGGCACTGAAGCTTTCTTT
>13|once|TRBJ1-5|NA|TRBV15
CATSRDEGQPQHF
TGTGCCACCAGCAGAGATGAAGGTCAGCCCCAGCATTTT
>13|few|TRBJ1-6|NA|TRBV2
CASSVKGNSPLHF
TGTGCCAGCAGTGTTAAAGGCAATTCACCCCTCCACTTT
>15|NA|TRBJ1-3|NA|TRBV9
CASSGTGFSGNTIYF
TGTGCCAGCAGCGGAACAGGTTTCTCTGGAAACACCATATATTTT
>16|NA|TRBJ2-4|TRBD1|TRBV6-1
CASSGTGAISKNIQYF
TGTGCCAGCAGTGGGACAGGGGCAATTTCCAAAAACATTCAGTACTTC
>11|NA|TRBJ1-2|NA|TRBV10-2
CASSETSRVTF
TGCGCCAGCAGTGAGACCAGCAGAGTAACCTTC
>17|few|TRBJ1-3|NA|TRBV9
CASSVDPSASSGNTIYF
TGTGCCAGCAGCGTAGATCCCTCGGCGAGCTCTGGAAACACCATATATTTT
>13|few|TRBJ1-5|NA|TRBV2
CASSERGDQPQHF
TGTGCCAGCAGTGAAAGGGGTGATCAGCCCCAGCATTTT
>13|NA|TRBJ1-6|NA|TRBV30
CAWTLESNSPLHF
TGTGCCTGGACATTGGAGTCTAATTCACCCCTCCACTTT
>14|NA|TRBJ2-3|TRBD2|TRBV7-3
CASSSAGAEDTQYF
TGTGCCAGCAGCTCAGCGGGGGCGGAAGATACGCAGTATTTT
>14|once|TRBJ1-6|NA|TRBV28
CASTGHSGNSPLHF
TGTGCCAGCACTGGGCACTCGGGCAATTCACCCCTCCACTTT
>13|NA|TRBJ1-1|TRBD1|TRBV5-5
CASSLTRGTEAFF
TGTGCCAGCAGCTTGACCAGGGGGACTGAAGCTTTCTTT
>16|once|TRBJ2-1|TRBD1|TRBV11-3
CASSPVGQGLGNEQFF
TGTGCCAGCAGCCCTGTGGGACAGGGCTTGGGGAATGAGCAGTTCTTC
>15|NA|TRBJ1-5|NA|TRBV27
CASSSDLRSNQPQHF
TGTGCCAGCAGTTCAGACCTGAGGTCCAATCAGCCCCAGCATTTT
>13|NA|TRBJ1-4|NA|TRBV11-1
CASSSTQTGKLFF
TGTGCCAGCAGCTCGACCCAGACTGGGAAACTGTTTTTT
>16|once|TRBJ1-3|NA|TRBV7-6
CASSLAGSPSGNTIYF
TGTGCCAGCAGCTTAGCGGGGAGCCCCTCTGGAAACACCATATATTTT
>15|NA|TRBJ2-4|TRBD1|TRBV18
CASSPPGTGGDIQYF
TGTGCCAGCTCACCCCCGGGGACAGGTGGAGACATTCAGTACTTC
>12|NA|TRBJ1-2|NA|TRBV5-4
CASSRDTGGYTF
TGTGCCAGCAGTCGGGACACCGGGGGCTACACCTTC